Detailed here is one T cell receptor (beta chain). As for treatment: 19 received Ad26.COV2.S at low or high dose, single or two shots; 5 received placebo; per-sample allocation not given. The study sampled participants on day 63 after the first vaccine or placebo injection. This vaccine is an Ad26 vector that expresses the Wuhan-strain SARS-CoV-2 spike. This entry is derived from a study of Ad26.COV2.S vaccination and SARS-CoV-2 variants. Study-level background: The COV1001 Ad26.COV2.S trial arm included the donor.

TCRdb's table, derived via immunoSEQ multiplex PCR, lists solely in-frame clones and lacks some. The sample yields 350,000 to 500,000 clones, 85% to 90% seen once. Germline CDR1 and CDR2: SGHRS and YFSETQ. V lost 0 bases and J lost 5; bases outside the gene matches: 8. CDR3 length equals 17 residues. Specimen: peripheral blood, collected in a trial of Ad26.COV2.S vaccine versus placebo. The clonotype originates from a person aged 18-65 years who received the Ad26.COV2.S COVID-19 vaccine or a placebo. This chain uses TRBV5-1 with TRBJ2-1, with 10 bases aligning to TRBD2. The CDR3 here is CASSLAGLLAGDNEQFF. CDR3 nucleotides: TGCGCCAGCAGCTTGGCCGGCTTGCTAGCGGGGGACAATGAGCAGTTCTTC.